The 16 T cell receptor beta chains listed next were all sequenced from one sample in a study of graft-versus-host responses after intestinal transplantation. Their recognized antigens are unknown. The data were produced by immunoSEQ multiplex PCR, yet TCRdb's version contains in-frame clones alone and is incomplete. The table lists 38,000 or so clones, about 95% of them singletons. Here the sequenced sample was unstimulated CD8+ T cells sorted from spleen or lymph node cells, taken before transplant. These receptors were obtained from a human donor who was the organ donor for an intestinal transplant.

The chain uses TRBV9 and TRBJ1-1; D call uncertain. Germline V gene data show CDR1 as SGDLS and CDR2 as YYNGEE. V dropped 0 bases and J dropped 8 bases, with 14 bases sitting between them. CDR3 length: 14 amino acids. CDR3 sequence: CASSVAVVDPEAFF. The CDR3 DNA sequence: TGTGCCAGCAGCGTAGCAGTCGTGGACCCCGAAGCTTTCTTT.

The chain couples TRBV7-9 to TRBJ2-2; the match to TRBD1 covers 9 bases. This CDR3 spans 15 amino acids. Losses at the gene ends were 1 base for V and 5 bases for J; bases not matched to a gene: 2. Germline V lookup: CDR1 SEHNR, CDR2 FQNEAQ (reference sequence). CDR3 bases: TGTGCCAGCAGCTTAGGGACAGGGGTTACCGGGGAGCTGTTTTTT. Protein sequence: CASSLGTGVTGELFF.

The J gene is TRBJ2-1, the V gene TRBV11-2, with 11 bases fitting TRBD2. Germline CDR1 and CDR2: SGHAT and FQNNGV. The CDR3 is made up of 18 amino acids. Trimming at V came to 5 bases and at J to 8 bases, leaving 17 bases not matched to a gene. CDR3 residues: CASSPLGTSGGLRYEQFF. CDR3 DNA: TGTGCCAGCAGCCCCCTTGGCACTAGCGGGGGCCTTAGGTATGAGCAGTTCTTC.

V gene TRBV4-1 combines with J gene TRBJ2-1; D perhaps matches TRBD1 (6 bases). The V end was cut by 0 bases, the J end by 0 bases, with 15 bases between. Per germline, CDR1 MGHRA and CDR2 YSYEKL. The CDR3 has 18 residues. Here the CDR3 DNA reads TGCGCCAGCAGCCAAGAGGGGGCGTTACTGAGCTCCTACAATGAGCAGTTCTTC. It encodes CASSQEGALLSSYNEQFF.

V is TRBV10-2 and J is TRBJ2-1, with a weak D call TRBD2 (6 bases). This CDR3 contains 14 residues. Trimming left V 5 bases short and J 7 bases short, with 15 bases between. Germline-derived CDR1 and CDR2 are WSHSY and SAAADI. CDR3 in amino acids: CASSFRLVQNEQFF. The DNA for the CDR3 is TGCGCCAGCAGTTTCAGACTAGTACAGAATGAGCAGTTCTTC.

The CDR3: CASSVGGGAYNEQFF. The CDR3 DNA sequence: TGTGCCAGCAGCGTCGGCGGGGGGGCCTACAATGAGCAGTTCTTC. J is TRBJ2-1 and V is TRBV9; TRBD2 matches 9 bases. The CDR3 loop spans 15 amino acids. CDR1 and CDR2 from the germline V gene are SGDLS and YYNGEE. V trimming: 2 bases; J trimming: 2 bases; junction bases outside the gene matches: 2.

The rearrangement joins TRBV11-2 to TRBJ1-4; possible D gene TRBD1, 6 bases. Germline values: CDR1 SGHAT, CDR2 FQNNGV. With 5 bases removed from V and 4 bases from J, the gap between germline ends came to 14 bases. This CDR3 contains 15 residues. CDR3 coding DNA: TGTGCCAGCAGCCCCGAGGGGGTGGGTAATGAAAAACTGTTTTTT. Its translation is CASSPEGVGNEKLFF.

The chain links TRBV7-9 to TRBJ2-7; 8 bases are shared with TRBD1. The CDR3 loop spans 14 amino acids. The J segment lost 4 bases and the V segment lost 5 bases, leaving 7 bases of the junction unmatched. CDR1 is SEHNR and CDR2 is FQNEAQ in the germline V gene (reference sequence). CDR3 nucleotides: TGTGCCAGCAGCCTGGGACAGGCACCTTACGAGCAGTACTTC. Amino acids: CASSLGQAPYEQYF.

V gene TRBV7-6 combines with J gene TRBJ2-1; D is unclear. In germline, CDR1 is SGHVS, CDR2 FNYEAQ. Trimming took off 1 base at V and 7 bases at J, with 11 bases between the two ends. This CDR3 comprises 14 residues. The DNA for the CDR3 is TGTGCCAGCAGCTTAGAGGGCACTTTTAATGAGCAGTTCTTC. Protein: CASSLEGTFNEQFF.

The chain employs TRBV18 and TRBJ2-5; D perhaps matches TRBD1 (6 bases). The germline V and J ends were trimmed by 8 bases and 5 bases, with 15 bases remaining between them. The CDR3 is made up of 13 amino acids. CDR1 is KGHSH and CDR2 is LQKENI in the germline V gene. CDR3 sequence: CASQSRGGETQYF. For the CDR3, the DNA is TGTGCCAGCCAATCCAGGGGTGGTGAGACCCAGTACTTC.

This chain connects TRBV5-4 to TRBJ2-3; D might be TRBD2 (7 bases). The V gene's germline CDR1 is SGHNT and CDR2 YYREEE (reference sequence). The length of the CDR3 is 15 residues. Trimming left V 5 bases short and J 4 bases short, with 17 bases between. The CDR3 DNA is TGTGCCAGCAGGTTAAGAGGGGGGGCACCAGATACGCAGTATTTT. It yields the protein CASRLRGGAPDTQYF.

The rearrangement uses TRBV4-2 and TRBJ2-5; TRBD2 matches 10 bases. CDR3 length equals 17 residues. The germline V gene has CDR1 LGHNA and CDR2 YNFKEQ. The V gene end was trimmed by 0 bases and the J gene end by 1 base; junction bases not matched to a gene: 5. Here the CDR3 reads CASSQDRPSGGQETQYF. CDR3 nucleotides: TGTGCCAGCAGCCAAGATAGGCCTAGCGGGGGCCAAGAGACCCAGTACTTC.

Of note for this clone: The same CDR3 is also encoded by other DNA sequences in this sample. The CDR3 loop is CASSRGYEQYF. CDR3 DNA: TGTGCCAGCAGCAGAGGATACGAGCAGTACTTC. This chain joins TRBV27 and TRBJ2-7; no clear D gene. The germline CDR1 and CDR2 sequences are MNHEY and SMNVEV (reference sequence). The CDR3 is 11 residues long. Trimming removed 6 bases from V and 4 bases from J, with 7 bases in between.

The chain recombines TRBV6-1 with TRBJ1-2; D gene uncertain. Germline V gives CDR1 MNHNS, CDR2 SASEGT. This CDR3 spans 15 amino acids. V lost 2 bases to trimming and J lost 3 bases, with 13 bases between them. Here the CDR3 DNA reads TGTGCCAGCAGTGAACCCGCTATGTTGGACTATGGCTACACCTTC. This codes for CASSEPAMLDYGYTF.

The V call is TRBV9, the J call TRBJ1-1; a weak D match, TRBD1 (6 bases). This CDR3 is 13 amino acids long. With 3 bases removed from V and 1 base from J, the gap between germline ends came to 7 bases. Looked up from germline, CDR1 is SGDLS and CDR2 is YYNGEE. The DNA of the CDR3 is TGTGCCAGCAGCGCAGGGGAGAACACTGAAGCTTTCTTT. Protein product: CASSAGENTEAFF.

The chain uses TRBV20-1 and TRBJ1-1; the D gene is possibly TRBD1 (6 bases). The CDR3 sequence is 11 residues long. Germline values: CDR1 DFQATT, CDR2 SNEGSKA (reference sequence). V was pared by 7 bases and J by 9 bases, with 15 bases between. CDR3: CSVNRERQAFF. The CDR3 region has the DNA TGCAGTGTCAACAGGGAGAGGCAAGCTTTCTTT.